A single sample is the source of the 4 T cell receptor beta chains below, sequenced in a study of cytomegalovirus exposure and HLA in healthy donors. Researchers ran the PCR with 60 Vbeta and 13 Jbeta primers. Produced via immunoSEQ multiplex PCR; TCRdb's table is partial and in-frame only. The data contain roughly 200,000 clones, roughly 80% of them seen just once; the ten biggest clones take up about 3.5%. Material for sequencing was PBMCs. The source is a man aged 35 to 55 in good health and CMV-seropositive.

This clone was detected a few times. The rearrangement joins TRBV27 to TRBJ2-7; 9 bases line up with TRBD1. Germline-derived CDR1 and CDR2 are MNHEY and SMNVEV (reference sequence). This CDR3 contains 13 residues. V dropped 4 bases and J dropped 3; count of bases not matched to a gene: 1. CDR3 sequence reads: CASSYRGHYEQYF. CDR3 bases: TGTGCCAGCAGTTACAGGGGGCACTACGAGCAGTACTTC.

J is TRBJ2-5 and V is TRBV4-3; D gene ambiguous. Trimming shortened V by 2 bases and J by 5 bases, and 15 bases separated the two germline ends. CDR1 is LGHNA, CDR2 YSLEER, per germline. This CDR3 region has 15 residues. DNA for the CDR3: TGCGCCAGCAGCCAACGTTTTGGTCCCGGGGAGACCCAGTACTTC. It codes for CASSQRFGPGETQYF.

The chain carries TRBV28 and TRBJ1-1; tentatively, D is TRBD1 (5 bases). Germline-derived CDR1 and CDR2 are MDHEN and SYDVKM. The CDR3 has 15 residues. V was pared by 2 bases and J by 1 base, with 11 bases between. CDR3 in DNA: TGTGCCAGCAGTTTAGGATCAGGACAGAACACTGAAGCTTTCTTT. Translated: CASSLGSGQNTEAFF.

This clone was seen just once. This sequence joins TRBV5-1 and TRBJ2-2; 12 bases are a match to TRBD1. Trimming removed 0 bases from V and 4 bases from J; junction bases left unmatched: 7. The CDR3 sequence is 18 residues long. Per germline, CDR1 SGHRS and CDR2 YFSETQ. For the CDR3, the DNA is TGCGCCAGCAGCTTGGCCCTAGGGACAGGGGGCGGCACCGGGGAGCTGTTTTTT. Its protein is CASSLALGTGGGTGELFF.